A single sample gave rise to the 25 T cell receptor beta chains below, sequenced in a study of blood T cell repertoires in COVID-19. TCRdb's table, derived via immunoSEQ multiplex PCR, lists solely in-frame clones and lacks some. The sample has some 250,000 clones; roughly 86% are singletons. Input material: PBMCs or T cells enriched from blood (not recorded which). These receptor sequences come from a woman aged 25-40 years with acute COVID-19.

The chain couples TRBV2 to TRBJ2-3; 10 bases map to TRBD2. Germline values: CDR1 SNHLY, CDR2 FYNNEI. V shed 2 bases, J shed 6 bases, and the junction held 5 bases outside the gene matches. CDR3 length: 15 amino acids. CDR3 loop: CASSETAGGLDTQYF. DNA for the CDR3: TGTGCCAGCAGTGAAACAGCGGGGGGGCTGGATACGCAGTATTTT.

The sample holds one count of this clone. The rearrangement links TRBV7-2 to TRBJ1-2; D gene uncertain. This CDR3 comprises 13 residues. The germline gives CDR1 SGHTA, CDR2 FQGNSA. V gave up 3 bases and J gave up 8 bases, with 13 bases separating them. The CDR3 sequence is CASSLDVGSGYTF. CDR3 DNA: TGTGCCAGCAGCTTGGATGTAGGGAGCGGCTACACCTTC.

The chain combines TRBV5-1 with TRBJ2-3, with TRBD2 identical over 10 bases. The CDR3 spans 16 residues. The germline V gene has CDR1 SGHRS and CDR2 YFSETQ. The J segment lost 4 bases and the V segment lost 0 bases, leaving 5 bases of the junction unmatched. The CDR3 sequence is CASSLEVAGGADTQYF. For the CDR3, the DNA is TGCGCCAGCAGCTTGGAGGTAGCGGGGGGAGCAGATACGCAGTATTTT.

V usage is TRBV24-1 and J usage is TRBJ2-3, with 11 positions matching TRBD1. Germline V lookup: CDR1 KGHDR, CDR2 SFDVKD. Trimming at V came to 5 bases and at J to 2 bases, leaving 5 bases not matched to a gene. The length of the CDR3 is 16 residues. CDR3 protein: CATSGGTGGHTDTQYF. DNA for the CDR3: TGTGCCACCAGTGGGGGGACAGGGGGACACACAGATACGCAGTATTTT.

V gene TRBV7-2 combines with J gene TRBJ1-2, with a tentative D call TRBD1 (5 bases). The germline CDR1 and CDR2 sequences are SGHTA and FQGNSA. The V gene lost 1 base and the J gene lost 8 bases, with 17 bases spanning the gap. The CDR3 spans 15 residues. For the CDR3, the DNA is TGTGCCAGCAGCTTAGGTGGCGACAGCCCCGGAGGCTACACCTTC. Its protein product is CASSLGGDSPGGYTF.

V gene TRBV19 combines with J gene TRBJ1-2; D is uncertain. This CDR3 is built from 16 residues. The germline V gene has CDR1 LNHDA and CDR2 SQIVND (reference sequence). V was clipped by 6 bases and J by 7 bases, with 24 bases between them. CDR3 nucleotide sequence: TGTGCCAGTAGCCTTCATGGCGGCCTCCTTTTAGGTGGCTACACCTTC. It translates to CASSLHGGLLLGGYTF.

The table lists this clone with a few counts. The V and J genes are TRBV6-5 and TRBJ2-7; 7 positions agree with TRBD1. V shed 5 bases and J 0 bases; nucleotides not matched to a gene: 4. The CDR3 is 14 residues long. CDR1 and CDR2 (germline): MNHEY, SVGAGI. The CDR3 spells CASSTTGSSYEQYF. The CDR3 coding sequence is TGTGCCAGCAGTACGACAGGGAGCTCCTACGAGCAGTACTTC.

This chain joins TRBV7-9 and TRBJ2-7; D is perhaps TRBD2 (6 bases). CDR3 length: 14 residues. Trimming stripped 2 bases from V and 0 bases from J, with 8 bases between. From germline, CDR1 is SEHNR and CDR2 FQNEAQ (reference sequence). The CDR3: CASSLIGGSYEQYF. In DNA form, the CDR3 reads TGTGCCAGCAGCTTAATCGGGGGCTCCTACGAGCAGTACTTC. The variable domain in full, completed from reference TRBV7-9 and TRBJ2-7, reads DTGVSQNPRHKITKRGQNVTFRCDPISEHNRLYWYRQTLGQGPEFLTYFQNEAQLEKSRLLSDRFSAERPKGSFSTLEIQRTEQGDSAMYLCASSLIGGSYEQYFGPGTRLTVT.

The CDR3 reads CASSANPRDRGGDYGYTF. The CDR3 nucleotides read TGTGCCAGCAGTGCCAATCCCCGGGACAGGGGAGGCGACTATGGCTACACCTTC. The chain has TRBV6-1 and TRBJ1-2; 10 bases agree with TRBD1. The V and J ends lost 4 bases and 3 bases, in that order; junction bases with no gene match: 14. Germline CDR1 and CDR2: MNHNS and SASEGT. The CDR3 has 18 residues.

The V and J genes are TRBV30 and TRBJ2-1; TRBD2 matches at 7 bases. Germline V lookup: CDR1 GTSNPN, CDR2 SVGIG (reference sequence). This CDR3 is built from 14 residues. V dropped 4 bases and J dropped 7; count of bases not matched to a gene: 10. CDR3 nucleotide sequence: TGTGCCTGGAATGAGCGGGGACCTGGGAATGAGCAGTTCTTC. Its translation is CAWNERGPGNEQFF.

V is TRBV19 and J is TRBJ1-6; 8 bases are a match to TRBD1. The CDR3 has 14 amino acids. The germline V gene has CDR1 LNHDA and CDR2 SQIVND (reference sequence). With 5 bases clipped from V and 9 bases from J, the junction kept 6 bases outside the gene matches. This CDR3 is CASSLRQGTSPLHF. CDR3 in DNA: TGTGCCAGTAGTTTAAGACAGGGGACTTCACCCCTCCACTTT.

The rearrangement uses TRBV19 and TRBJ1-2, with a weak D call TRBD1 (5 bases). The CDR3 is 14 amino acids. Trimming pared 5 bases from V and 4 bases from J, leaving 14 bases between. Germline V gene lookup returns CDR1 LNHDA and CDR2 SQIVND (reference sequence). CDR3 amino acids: CASSATTVVYGYTF. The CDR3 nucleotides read TGTGCCAGTAGTGCCACGACAGTGGTCTATGGCTACACCTTC.

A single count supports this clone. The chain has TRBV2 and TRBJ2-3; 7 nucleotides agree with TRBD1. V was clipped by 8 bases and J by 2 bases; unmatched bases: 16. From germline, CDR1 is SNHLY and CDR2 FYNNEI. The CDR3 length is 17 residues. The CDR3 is CASLYRIDRALTDTQYF. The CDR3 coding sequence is TGTGCCAGCCTATATCGGATCGACAGGGCCCTCACAGATACGCAGTATTTT.

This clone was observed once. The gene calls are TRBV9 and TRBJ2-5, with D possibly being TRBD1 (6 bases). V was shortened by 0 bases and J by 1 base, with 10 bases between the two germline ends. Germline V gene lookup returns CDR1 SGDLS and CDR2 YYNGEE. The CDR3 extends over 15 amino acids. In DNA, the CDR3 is TGTGCCAGCAGCGTAGGACAGGCTGTCCAAGAGACCCAGTACTTC. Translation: CASSVGQAVQETQYF.

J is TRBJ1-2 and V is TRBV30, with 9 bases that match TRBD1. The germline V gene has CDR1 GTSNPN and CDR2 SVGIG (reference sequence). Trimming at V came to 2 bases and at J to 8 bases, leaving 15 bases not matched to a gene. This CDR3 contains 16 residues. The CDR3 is CAWSFPRQGGHQGYTF. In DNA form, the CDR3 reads TGTGCCTGGAGTTTCCCCAGACAGGGGGGGCATCAAGGCTACACCTTC.

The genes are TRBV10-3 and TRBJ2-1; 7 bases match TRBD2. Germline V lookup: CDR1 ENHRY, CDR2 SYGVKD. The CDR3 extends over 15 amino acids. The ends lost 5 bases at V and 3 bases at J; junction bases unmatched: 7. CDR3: CAISTRAGLYNEQFF. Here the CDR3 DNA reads TGTGCCATCAGTACTCGAGCGGGGCTCTACAATGAGCAGTTCTTC.

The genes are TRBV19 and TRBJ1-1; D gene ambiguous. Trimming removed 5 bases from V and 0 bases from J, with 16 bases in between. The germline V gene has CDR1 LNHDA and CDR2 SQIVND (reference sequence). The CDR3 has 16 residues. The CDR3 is CASSALPRFMNTEAFF. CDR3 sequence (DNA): TGTGCCAGTAGTGCCCTACCCCGGTTTATGAACACTGAAGCTTTCTTT.

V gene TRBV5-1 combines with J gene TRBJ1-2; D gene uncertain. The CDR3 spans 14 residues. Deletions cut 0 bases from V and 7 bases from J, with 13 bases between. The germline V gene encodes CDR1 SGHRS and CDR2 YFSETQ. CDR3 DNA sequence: TGCGCCAGCAGCTTGGCGAGTACAGTCGCTGGCTACACCTTC. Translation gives CASSLASTVAGYTF.

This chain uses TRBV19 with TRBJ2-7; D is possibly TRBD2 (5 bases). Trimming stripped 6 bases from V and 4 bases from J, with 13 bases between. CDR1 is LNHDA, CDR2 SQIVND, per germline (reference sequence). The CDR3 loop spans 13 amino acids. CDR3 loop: CASRDPGGYEQYF. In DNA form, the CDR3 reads TGTGCCAGTAGGGACCCGGGCGGGTACGAGCAGTACTTC.

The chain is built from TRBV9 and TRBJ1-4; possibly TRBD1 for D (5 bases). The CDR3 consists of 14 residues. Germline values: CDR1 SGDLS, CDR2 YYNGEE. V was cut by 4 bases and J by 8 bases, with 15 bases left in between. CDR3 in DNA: TGTGCCAGCAGCCGTGGGCCAGGGATGGAAAAACTGTTTTTT. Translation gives CASSRGPGMEKLFF.

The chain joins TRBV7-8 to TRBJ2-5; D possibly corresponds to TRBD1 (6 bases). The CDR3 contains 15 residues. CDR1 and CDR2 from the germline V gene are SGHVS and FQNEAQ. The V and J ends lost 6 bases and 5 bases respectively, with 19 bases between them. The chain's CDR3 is CASSRLSGTKETQYF. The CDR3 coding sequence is TGTGCCAGCAGTCGCCTCTCCGGGACAAAGGAGACCCAGTACTTC.

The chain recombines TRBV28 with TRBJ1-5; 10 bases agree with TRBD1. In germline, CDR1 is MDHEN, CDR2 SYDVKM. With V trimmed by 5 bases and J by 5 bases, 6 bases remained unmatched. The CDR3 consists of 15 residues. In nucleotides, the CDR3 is TGTGCCAGCAGTCCCCGGACAGGGGGATATCAGCCCCAGCATTTT. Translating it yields CASSPRTGGYQPQHF. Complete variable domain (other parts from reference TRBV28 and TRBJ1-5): DVKVTQSSRYLVKRTGEKVFLECVQDMDHENMFWYRQDPGLGLRLIYFSYDVKMKEKGDIPEGYSVSREKKERFSLILESASTNQTSMYLCASSPRTGGYQPQHFGDGTRLSIL.

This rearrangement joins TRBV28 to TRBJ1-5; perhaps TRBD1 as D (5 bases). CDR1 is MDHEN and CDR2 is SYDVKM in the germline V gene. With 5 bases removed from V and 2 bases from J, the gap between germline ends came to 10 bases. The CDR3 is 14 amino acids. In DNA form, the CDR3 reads TGTGCCAGCAGTCAGGGTTCCGGCAATCAGCCCCAGCATTTT. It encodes CASSQGSGNQPQHF.

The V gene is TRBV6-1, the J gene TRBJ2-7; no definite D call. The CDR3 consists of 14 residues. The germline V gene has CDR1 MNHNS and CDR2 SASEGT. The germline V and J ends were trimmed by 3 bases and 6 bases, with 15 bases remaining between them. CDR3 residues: CASSDGQILSEQYF. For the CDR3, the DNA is TGTGCCAGCAGTGATGGGCAGATACTCTCCGAGCAGTACTTC.

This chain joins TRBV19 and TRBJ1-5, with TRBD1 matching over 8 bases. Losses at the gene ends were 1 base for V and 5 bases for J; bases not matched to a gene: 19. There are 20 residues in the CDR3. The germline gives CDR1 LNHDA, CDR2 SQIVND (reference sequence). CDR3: CASSIARWRQGINRDQPQHF. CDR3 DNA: TGTGCCAGTAGTATAGCCCGGTGGCGACAGGGGATAAATCGGGATCAGCCCCAGCATTTT.